The 21 T cell receptor beta chains below all came from one sample that was sequenced in a study of post-analysis software for immune sequencing data. Study-wide results and limits: Patients had higher frequencies than controls of roughly five TRBV segments, including TRBV5-6, TRBV5-1 and TRBV20-1.

The TCR beta cDNA libraries carried unique molecular identifiers. In TCRdb, the PCR reads were re-called with MiXCR into one record per CDR3 protein. The sample contains about 820,000 distinct CDR3 sequences, under 70% of which appear only once. Their antigens remain unidentified. The sample taken for sequencing was blood. The source of these receptors is a girl between 10 and 17 years old with multiple sclerosis.

A few counts support this clonotype. This rearrangement joins TRBV20-1 to TRBJ2-4; a weak D match, TRBD1 (5 bases). The CDR3 runs to 15 residues. From germline, CDR1 is DFQATT and CDR2 SNEGSKA (reference sequence). V was trimmed by 1 base and J by 5 bases, leaving 15 bases between them. CDR3 amino acids: CSARGRRQGQNIQYF. CDR3 sequence (DNA): TGCAGTGCTAGAGGGCGTCGGCAGGGCCAAAACATTCAGTACTTC.

This clonotype was counted once. One end of the junction is discordant with germline, which a read error may explain. V and J are TRBV7-9 and TRBJ2-1, with D unresolved. This CDR3 spans 13 amino acids. The germline CDR1 and CDR2 sequences are SEHNR and FQNEAQ (reference sequence). CDR3 DNA: TGTACCAGCAGCCGGGTGAACAACAATGAGCAGTTCTTC. This encodes CTSSRVNNNEQFF.

The chain links TRBV7-2 to TRBJ2-7; 8 bases line up with TRBD2. Germline CDR1 and CDR2: SGHTA and FQGNSA. The CDR3 extends over 15 amino acids. V was pared by 5 bases and J by 3 bases, with 9 bases of the junction left unmatched. The DNA of the CDR3 is TGTGCCAGCAGCCACTATCCAGCGGGAGACTACGAGCAGTACTTC. Amino acid sequence: CASSHYPAGDYEQYF.

The CDR3 sequence: CSVTSRNFSTDTQYF. CDR3 DNA sequence: TGCAGCGTCACGAGCAGGAACTTTAGCACAGATACGCAGTATTTT. The chain employs TRBV29-1 and TRBJ2-3; no definite D call. This CDR3 has 15 residues. Germline V gene sequence: CDR1 SQVTM, CDR2 ANQGSEA. The germline V and J ends were trimmed by 6 bases and 0 bases, with 16 bases remaining between them.

This clonotype was detected a few times. The V call is TRBV7-9, the J call TRBJ2-1, with TRBD1 matching 8 bases. The junction had 5 bases not matched to a gene; V was cut back by 6 bases and J by 4 bases. This CDR3 comprises 14 residues. The V gene's germline CDR1 is SEHNR and CDR2 FQNEAQ (reference sequence). Here the CDR3 reads CASSSGGPYNEQFF. The CDR3 nucleotides read TGTGCCAGCAGTTCAGGGGGCCCGTACAATGAGCAGTTCTTC.

The chain employs TRBV29-1 and TRBJ2-7; D is unresolved. CDR1 is SQVTM and CDR2 is ANQGSEA in the germline V gene. With 7 bases removed from V and 0 bases from J, the gap between germline ends came to 19 bases. This CDR3 has 15 amino acids. CDR3 residues: CSAYDTQKSSYEQYF. The CDR3 DNA reads TGCAGCGCCTACGACACCCAAAAGAGCTCCTACGAGCAGTACTTC.

The chain carries TRBV7-9 and TRBJ2-1; 8 bases align to TRBD2. With 5 bases clipped from V and 5 bases from J, the junction kept 8 bases outside the gene matches. The CDR3 runs 15 residues. Looked up from germline, CDR1 is SEHNR and CDR2 is FQNEAQ (reference sequence). CDR3 DNA sequence: TGTGCCAGCAGCCACGGGGGGGCCGCGGACAATGAGCAGTTCTTC. This codes for CASSHGGAADNEQFF.

With regard to this clonotype: This CDR3 is missing its conserved last phenylalanine or tryptophan, likely due to a read error. V gene TRBV12-3 or TRBV12-4 combines with J gene TRBJ2-3, with 10 bases that match TRBD1. The junction had 2 bases not matched to a gene; V was cut back by 3 bases and J by 2 bases. The CDR3 consists of 15 residues. The CDR3 DNA follows: TGTGCCAGCAGTTTTGGGACAGGGGACACAGATACGCAGTATTCT. Its protein is CASSFGTGDTDTQYS.

In nucleotides, the CDR3 is TGTGCCAGCAAAGACTCCTCGGGTGAGCAGTTCTTC. Protein product: CASKDSSGEQFF. The J gene is TRBJ2-1, the V gene TRBV6-6; D remains unclear. Trimming took off 7 bases at V and 9 bases at J, with 13 bases between the two ends. The CDR3 has 12 amino acids. Looked up from germline, CDR1 is MNHNY and CDR2 is SVGAGI (reference sequence).

This clonotype came up once. V and J are TRBV12-3 or TRBV12-4 and TRBJ2-2, with 12 bases matching TRBD2. The CDR3 runs 18 residues. The V and J ends lost 2 bases and 4 bases, in that order; junction bases with no gene match: 8. DNA for the CDR3: TGTGCCAGCAGTTTACTAGCGGGGGGGCGCGGGAGCACCGGGGAGCTGTTTTTT. Translating gives CASSLLAGGRGSTGELFF.

This clonotype was recorded a few times. The CDR3 bases are TGTGCCAGCAGTTTAAGCACGGGTACAGGATATCAGCCCCAGCATTTT. Amino acid sequence: CASSLSTGTGYQPQHF. The chain uses TRBV12-3 or TRBV12-4 and TRBJ1-5, with a tentative D call TRBD1 (5 bases). Trimming cost V 2 bases and J 5 bases, with 16 bases left between them. The CDR3 contains 16 residues.

This clonotype was seen a few times. V usage is TRBV10-3 and J usage is TRBJ1-2; 7 positions match TRBD1. Germline assignment: CDR1 ENHRY and CDR2 SYGVKD. V shed 6 bases and J 4 bases; nucleotides not matched to a gene: 14. This CDR3 is built from 16 residues. CDR3 loop: CAISEPGTVPFYGYTF. The CDR3 bases are TGTGCCATCAGCGAGCCCGGGACAGTTCCTTTCTATGGCTACACCTTC.

The rearrangement uses TRBV10-3 and TRBJ2-5, with 11 nucleotides matching TRBD2. V gave up 3 bases and J gave up 9 bases; unmatched junction bases: 9. The CDR3 runs 15 residues. Looked up from germline, CDR1 is ENHRY and CDR2 is SYGVKD. CDR3 coding DNA: TGTGCCATCAGTGAACGCGGGACTAGCGGCTCGGCCCAGTACTTC. Amino acid sequence: CAISERGTSGSAQYF.

In this sample, this clonotype turned up a few times. The chain employs TRBV20-1 and TRBJ2-5, with TRBD2 matching over 9 bases. Germline trimming cut 0 bases from V and 6 bases from J; bases unmatched to any gene: 8. The length of the CDR3 is 15 residues. CDR1 is DFQATT, CDR2 SNEGSKA, per germline (reference sequence). The CDR3 sequence is CSARDRGLAMKTQYF. The DNA of the CDR3 is TGCAGTGCTAGAGATCGTGGACTAGCGATGAAGACCCAGTACTTC.

The rearrangement links TRBV5-1 to TRBJ1-2; D gene unclear. CDR1 and CDR2 from the germline V gene are SGHRS and YFSETQ. V was pared by 0 bases and J by 7 bases, with 10 bases between. This CDR3 has 13 residues. The CDR3 coding sequence is TGCGCCAGCAGCTTGGCCTCGGCGGGTGGCTACACCTTC. Translated, it gives CASSLASAGGYTF.

The rearrangement uses TRBV15 and TRBJ1-2, with D hard to call. Germline CDR1 and CDR2: LNHNV and YYDKDF (reference sequence). The CDR3 runs to 13 residues. V dropped 5 bases and J dropped 4 bases, with 11 bases sitting between them. The CDR3 loop reads CATSATTRYGYTF. The CDR3 DNA reads as TGTGCCACCAGCGCTACTACTCGCTATGGCTACACCTTC.

A few counts support this clonotype. This sequence joins TRBV7-3 and TRBJ2-5, with D unresolved. Germline-derived CDR1 and CDR2 are SGHTA and FQGTGA. The V end was cut by 6 bases, the J end by 11 bases, with 19 bases between. CDR3 length equals 13 residues. CDR3 sequence reads: CASSSRPSNEQYF. CDR3 DNA: TGTGCCAGCAGTTCCCGTCCATCCAATGAGCAGTACTTC.

The rearrangement uses TRBV6-5 and TRBJ2-3, with D uncertain. Germline V gives CDR1 MNHEY, CDR2 SVGAGI. V was shortened by 8 bases and J by 3 bases, with 9 bases between the two germline ends. This CDR3 comprises 12 residues. DNA of the CDR3: TGTGCCAGCCGTTCGGTGACAGATACGCAGTATTTT. Translated, it gives CASRSVTDTQYF.

This sequence joins TRBV20-1 and TRBJ2-5; no clear D. This CDR3 contains 13 residues. CDR1 and CDR2 from the germline V gene are DFQATT and SNEGSKA (reference sequence). The ends were cut back, 1 base at V and 5 bases at J, with 11 bases in the middle. The CDR3 is CSARAPNPETQYF. CDR3 nucleotides: TGCAGTGCTAGAGCTCCTAATCCGGAGACCCAGTACTTC.

This rearrangement joins TRBV20-1 to TRBJ2-7, with 11 bases lining up with TRBD2. The CDR3 runs 13 residues. V shed 6 bases, J shed 3 bases, and the junction held 4 bases outside the gene matches. Germline lookup yields CDR1 DFQATT and CDR2 SNEGSKA (reference sequence). The CDR3 DNA reads TGCAGTGCCAGACTAGCGGGAAACTACGAGCAGTACTTC. It encodes CSARLAGNYEQYF.

A remark on this clonotype: A read error may produce the germline difference seen at one junction end. This chain joins TRBV5-1 and TRBJ2-7, with D perhaps matching TRBD1 (5 bases). The germline V gene encodes CDR1 SGHRS and CDR2 YFSETQ. The CDR3 is made up of 15 amino acids. CDR3 in amino acids: CTSSLERQGAYEQYF. CDR3 in DNA: TGCACCAGCAGCTTGGAACGGCAGGGTGCCTACGAGCAGTACTTC.